Following are 28 T cell receptor beta chains from one sample sequenced in a study of graft-versus-host responses after intestinal transplantation. Clones were sequenced by immunoSEQ multiplex PCR, and TCRdb holds only the in-frame ones, with some missing. The sample contains about 110,000 clones, more than 85% of which appear only once. These receptors are not linked to any known antigen. Sequencing was performed on unstimulated CD8+ T cells sorted from spleen or lymph node cells, taken before transplant. Receptor source: a human donor who was the organ donor for an intestinal transplant.

The V and J genes are TRBV28 and TRBJ1-3, with no clear D. The CDR3 consists of 14 residues. Germline lookup yields CDR1 MDHEN and CDR2 SYDVKM. Trimming removed 7 bases from V and 3 bases from J, with 13 bases in between. CDR3 residues: CASTLQGSGNTIYF. The CDR3 region has the DNA TGTGCCAGCACCCTGCAAGGGAGTGGAAACACCATATATTTT. The full variable domain, in which reference TRBV28 and TRBJ1-3 provide the parts outside the CDR3, is DVKVTQSSRYLVKRTGEKVFLECVQDMDHENMFWYRQDPGLGLRLIYFSYDVKMKEKGDIPEGYSVSREKKERFSLILESASTNQTSMYLCASTLQGSGNTIYFGEGSWLTVV.

V and J are TRBV27 and TRBJ2-1; 8 nucleotides match TRBD2. CDR3 length equals 15 residues. Losses at the gene ends were 3 bases for V and 2 bases for J; bases not matched to a gene: 3. Germline-derived CDR1 and CDR2 are MNHEY and SMNVEV (reference sequence). This CDR3 reads CASSFSGTPYNEQFF. DNA of the CDR3: TGTGCCAGCAGTTTTAGCGGGACGCCCTACAATGAGCAGTTCTTC.

The rearrangement uses TRBV4-2 and TRBJ2-1; 9 bases align to TRBD2. Germline trimming cut 4 bases from V and 8 bases from J; bases unmatched to any gene: 9. This CDR3 region has 15 residues. In germline, CDR1 is LGHNA, CDR2 YNFKEQ. The CDR3 nucleotides are TGTGCCAGCAGCCCCGAGGCGGGAGGGGGTTATGAGCAGTTCTTC. It codes for CASSPEAGGGYEQFF.

The V call is TRBV28, the J call TRBJ1-3; D remains unclear. Germline-derived CDR1 and CDR2 are MDHEN and SYDVKM. V was cut by 5 bases and J by 4 bases, with 9 bases left in between. The CDR3 spans 13 residues. CDR3 amino acids: CASSPEAGNTIYF. The CDR3 bases are TGTGCCAGCAGTCCAGAGGCGGGAAACACCATATATTTT.

V and J are TRBV28 and TRBJ1-2; no firm D call. Germline V lookup: CDR1 MDHEN, CDR2 SYDVKM. The CDR3 spans 13 residues. V was trimmed by 0 bases and J by 4 bases, leaving 6 bases between them. CDR3 loop: CASSLWGGYGYTF. CDR3 coding DNA: TGTGCCAGCAGTTTATGGGGCGGCTATGGCTACACCTTC.

The V and J genes are TRBV30 and TRBJ1-2; the D is unclear. The V end was cut by 2 bases, the J end by 7 bases, with 14 bases between. This CDR3 has 13 residues. Germline V CDR1 and CDR2: GTSNPN, SVGIG (reference sequence). The CDR3 spells CAWSLTATTGYTF. In DNA, the CDR3 is TGTGCCTGGAGTTTGACGGCCACCACTGGCTACACCTTC.

CDR3 sequence: CASSPQGGLWVEQYF. As DNA, the CDR3 is TGTGCCAGTAGCCCACAGGGGGGACTTTGGGTCGAGCAGTACTTC. This chain joins TRBV19 and TRBJ2-7, with 8 bases fitting TRBD1. CDR1 LNHDA and CDR2 SQIVND come from the germline V gene (reference sequence). The CDR3 is 15 amino acids. V dropped 6 bases and J dropped 6; count of bases not matched to a gene: 13.

This chain links TRBV28 with TRBJ2-7; D possibly matches TRBD1 or TRBD2 (5 bases each). The V and J ends lost 2 bases and 7 bases respectively, with 12 bases between them. The CDR3 has 13 amino acids. The germline V gene has CDR1 MDHEN and CDR2 SYDVKM. Here the CDR3 reads CASSLKQEEEQYF. The DNA of the CDR3 is TGTGCCAGCAGTTTAAAACAGGAGGAAGAGCAGTACTTC.

The chain couples TRBV27 to TRBJ2-2, with TRBD2 as a possible D gene (6 bases). The CDR3 sequence is 16 residues long. The V and J ends lost 3 bases and 9 bases respectively, with 20 bases between them. In germline, CDR1 is MNHEY, CDR2 SMNVEV (reference sequence). DNA of the CDR3: TGTGCCAGCAGTTTGGAGGGGAGTTGGGTGACCCGGGAGCTGTTTTTT. It codes for CASSLEGSWVTRELFF.

The chain links TRBV2 to TRBJ2-7; TRBD1 aligns across 9 bases. CDR3 length: 13 residues. V shed 9 bases and J 7 bases; nucleotides not matched to a gene: 10. The germline CDR1 and CDR2 sequences are SNHLY and FYNNEI. Here the CDR3 DNA reads TGTGCCAGGGGGGGGACAGGGTCGAAGGAGCAGTACTTC. It codes for CARGGTGSKEQYF.

This CDR3 reads CASSSSGRSEETQYF. In DNA form, the CDR3 reads TGTGCCAGCAGCTCCAGCGGGAGATCGGAGGAGACCCAGTACTTC. The chain combines TRBV7-9 with TRBJ2-5, with 8 bases aligning to TRBD2. The ends lost 4 bases at V and 5 bases at J; junction bases unmatched: 9. The CDR3 runs 15 residues. Germline CDR1 SEHNR, CDR2 FQNEAQ (reference sequence). Complete variable domain (other parts from reference TRBV7-9 and TRBJ2-5): DTGVSQNPRHKITKRGQNVTFRCDPISEHNRLYWYRQTLGQGPEFLTYFQNEAQLEKSRLLSDRFSAERPKGSFSTLEIQRTEQGDSAMYLCASSSSGRSEETQYFGPGTRLLVL.

The chain employs TRBV19 and TRBJ2-1; TRBD2 matches at 12 bases. There are 15 residues in the CDR3. Germline-derived CDR1 and CDR2 are LNHDA and SQIVND (reference sequence). After removal of 5 bases from V and 4 bases from J, the junction contained 3 bases not matched to a gene. The chain's CDR3 is CASSAGTSGYNEQFF. The CDR3 region has the DNA TGTGCCAGTAGTGCCGGGACTAGCGGGTACAATGAGCAGTTCTTC. Drawing the rest from reference TRBV19 and TRBJ2-1, the complete variable domain is DGGITQSPKYLFRKEGQNVTLSCEQNLNHDAMYWYRQDPGQGLRLIYYSQIVNDFQKGDIAEGYSVSREKKESFPLTVTSAQKNPTAFYLCASSAGTSGYNEQFFGPGTRLTVL.

The rearrangement links TRBV7-9 to TRBJ2-4, with 10 bases aligning to TRBD2. V gave up 2 bases and J gave up 6 bases; unmatched junction bases: 4. Germline-derived CDR1 and CDR2 are SEHNR and FQNEAQ (reference sequence). This CDR3 has 15 amino acids. The CDR3 bases are TGTGCCAGCAGCTTACTAGCGGGAGTCGGAAACATTCAGTACTTC. Residues: CASSLLAGVGNIQYF.

The rearrangement joins TRBV4-1 to TRBJ2-1; 7 bases align to TRBD2. Germline assignment: CDR1 MGHRA and CDR2 YSYEKL. The CDR3 consists of 16 residues. V lost 1 base, J lost 2 bases, and 5 bases stayed unmatched. CDR3 loop: CASSQGHGGTYNEQFF. The CDR3 DNA follows: TGCGCCAGCAGCCAAGGTCACGGGGGGACCTACAATGAGCAGTTCTTC.

The V gene is TRBV18, the J gene TRBJ2-5; D ambiguous. This CDR3 contains 11 residues. CDR1 is KGHSH, CDR2 LQKENI, per germline. V dropped 2 bases and J dropped 5 bases, with 3 bases sitting between them. The CDR3 DNA reads TGTGCCAGCTCACCAGCTGAGACCCAGTACTTC. Its translation: CASSPAETQYF.

The CDR3 loop is CASSQVTGASSYEQYF. The CDR3 DNA is TGCGCCAGCAGCCAAGTTACCGGGGCATCCTCCTACGAGCAGTACTTC. This chain joins TRBV4-1 and TRBJ2-7; D tentatively fits TRBD1 or TRBD2 (5 bases each). Germline V gene lookup returns CDR1 MGHRA and CDR2 YSYEKL. The V end was cut by 1 base, the J end by 0 bases, with 13 bases between. This CDR3 spans 16 amino acids.

This chain connects TRBV13 to TRBJ2-7, with D hard to call. The CDR3 extends over 15 amino acids. The germline CDR1 and CDR2 sequences are PRHDT and FYEKMQ (reference sequence). With 2 bases removed from V and 0 bases from J, the gap between germline ends came to 11 bases. As DNA, the CDR3 is TGTGCCAGCAGCTTACAAGCGATGAGCTCCTACGAGCAGTACTTC. This translates into CASSLQAMSSYEQYF.

The chain carries TRBV7-2 and TRBJ2-7; 12 bases match TRBD2. The V gene end was trimmed by 3 bases and the J gene end by 2 bases; junction bases not matched to a gene: 5. Germline CDR1 SGHTA, CDR2 FQGNSA. CDR3 size: 16 residues. The CDR3 protein is CASSFSSGRAPYEQYF. Here the CDR3 DNA reads TGTGCCAGCAGCTTCTCTAGCGGGAGGGCCCCCTACGAGCAGTACTTC.

The chain joins TRBV30 to TRBJ1-1, with D unclear. V was shortened by 5 bases and J by 1 base, with 5 bases between the two germline ends. Germline values: CDR1 GTSNPN, CDR2 SVGIG (reference sequence). The CDR3 is 11 amino acids. CDR3 nucleotide sequence: TGTGCCTGGGGGAGGAACACTGAAGCTTTCTTT. Protein sequence: CAWGRNTEAFF.

The genes are TRBV5-1 and TRBJ1-1, with D perhaps matching TRBD1 (5 bases). The CDR3 has 15 amino acids. The germline gives CDR1 SGHRS, CDR2 YFSETQ. V shed 1 base and J shed 4 bases, with 14 bases lying between them. The CDR3 nucleotides are TGCGCCAGCAGCTTGAATGGCGCGAGGGGCACTGAAGCTTTCTTT. This codes for CASSLNGARGTEAFF.

The chain joins TRBV19 to TRBJ2-5; the D gene could be TRBD1 or TRBD2 (5 bases each). In germline, CDR1 is LNHDA, CDR2 SQIVND (reference sequence). V was cut by 6 bases and J by 1 base, with 9 bases left in between. This CDR3 is built from 13 residues. CDR3 sequence: CASRGGTQETQYF. In DNA form, the CDR3 reads TGTGCCAGTAGAGGTGGGACCCAAGAGACCCAGTACTTC.

The chain uses TRBV27 and TRBJ1-2; 7 bases map to TRBD1. Losses at the gene ends were 0 bases for V and 4 bases for J; bases not matched to a gene: 5. CDR3 length equals 15 residues. The germline V gene has CDR1 MNHEY and CDR2 SMNVEV (reference sequence). This CDR3 reads CASSLSGAGGYGYTF. The DNA for the CDR3 is TGTGCCAGCAGTTTATCGGGGGCAGGGGGCTATGGCTACACCTTC.

The rearrangement joins TRBV7-2 to TRBJ1-1; D possibly corresponds to TRBD1 (6 bases). Germline-derived CDR1 and CDR2 are SGHTA and FQGNSA. CDR3 size: 14 residues. Trimming cost V 3 bases and J 3 bases, with 11 bases left between them. CDR3 residues: CASSFNRVYTEAFF. The DNA of the CDR3 is TGTGCCAGCAGCTTCAACAGGGTTTACACTGAAGCTTTCTTT.

V is TRBV5-1 and J is TRBJ2-1; 8 bases match TRBD2. The CDR3 contains 18 residues. CDR1 is SGHRS, CDR2 YFSETQ, per germline. V lost 1 base to trimming and J lost 6 bases; unmatched junction nucleotides: 15. The CDR3 sequence is CASSLPEFLAGMVNEQFF. The CDR3 DNA is TGCGCCAGCAGCTTGCCCGAGTTTTTAGCGGGAATGGTCAATGAGCAGTTCTTC.

The chain joins TRBV7-9 to TRBJ2-5; TRBD2 matches at 8 bases. The J call may not be correct, given that the DNA end is closer to TRBJ2-7. The CDR3 totals 16 residues. Germline CDR1 and CDR2: SEHNR and FQNEAQ (reference sequence). CDR3 in amino acids: CASSLVLGRGAYEQYF. CDR3 sequence (DNA): TGTGCCAGCAGCTTGGTCCTTGGGCGGGGGGCTTACGAGCAGTACTTC.

The rearrangement joins TRBV7-8 to TRBJ2-6; TRBD1 might be the D (5 bases). The CDR3 loop spans 17 amino acids. CDR1 is SGHVS and CDR2 is FQNEAQ in the germline V gene. V gave up 2 bases and J gave up 0 bases, with 11 bases separating them. CDR3 loop: CASSLPRQSSGANVLTF. The CDR3 DNA sequence: TGTGCCAGCAGCTTACCCCGACAGAGCTCTGGGGCCAACGTCCTGACTTTC. Full variable domain (remainder filled in from reference TRBV7-8 and TRBJ2-6): GAGVSQSPRYKVAKRGQDVALRCDPISGHVSLFWYQQALGQGPEFLTYFQNEAQLDKSGLPSDRFFAERPEGSVSTLKIQRTQQEDSAVYLCASSLPRQSSGANVLTFGAGSRLTVL.

This clone was picked up a small number of times. The chain recombines TRBV7-8 with TRBJ2-4, with D unclear. Trimming removed 4 bases at V and 1 base at J, with 8 bases between. The CDR3 is made up of 14 amino acids. The germline CDR1 and CDR2 sequences are SGHVS and FQNEAQ. In DNA, the CDR3 is TGTGCCAGCAGCTGGGAAAGCGCCAAAAACATTCAGTACTTC. Translating gives CASSWESAKNIQYF.

The V gene is TRBV6-5, the J gene TRBJ2-7; D is ambiguous. V was shortened by 6 bases and J by 8 bases, with 11 bases between the two germline ends. The CDR3 sequence is 11 residues long. Germline loops: CDR1 MNHEY, CDR2 SVGAGI. The chain's CDR3 is CASRRWGKQYF. Written as DNA, the CDR3 is TGTGCCAGCAGACGGTGGGGAAAGCAGTACTTC.